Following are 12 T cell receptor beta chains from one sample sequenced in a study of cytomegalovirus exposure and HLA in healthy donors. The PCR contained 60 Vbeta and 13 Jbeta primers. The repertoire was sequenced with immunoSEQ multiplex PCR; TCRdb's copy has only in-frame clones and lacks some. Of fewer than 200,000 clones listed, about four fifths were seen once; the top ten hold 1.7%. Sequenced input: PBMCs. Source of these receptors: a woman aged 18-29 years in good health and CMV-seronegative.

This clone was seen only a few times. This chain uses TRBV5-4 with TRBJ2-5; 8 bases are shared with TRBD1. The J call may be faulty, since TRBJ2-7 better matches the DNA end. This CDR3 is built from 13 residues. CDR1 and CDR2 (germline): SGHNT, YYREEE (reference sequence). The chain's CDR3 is CASSQGASYEQYF. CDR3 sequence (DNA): TGTGCCAGCAGCCAGGGGGCATCCTACGAGCAGTACTTC.

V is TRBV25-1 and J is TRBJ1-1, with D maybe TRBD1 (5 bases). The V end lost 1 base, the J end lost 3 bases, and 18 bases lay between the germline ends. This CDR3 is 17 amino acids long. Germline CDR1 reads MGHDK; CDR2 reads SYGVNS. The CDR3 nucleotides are TGTGCCAGCAGTGAATCACCCCAGGGATCTCGGGACACTGAAGCTTTCTTT. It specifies CASSESPQGSRDTEAFF.

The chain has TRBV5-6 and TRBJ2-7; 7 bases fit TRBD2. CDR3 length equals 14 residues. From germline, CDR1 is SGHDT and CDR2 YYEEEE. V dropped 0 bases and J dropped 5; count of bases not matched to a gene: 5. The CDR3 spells CASSLGLAPHEQYV. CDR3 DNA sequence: TGTGCCAGCAGCTTGGGACTAGCCCCCCACGAGCAGTACGTC.

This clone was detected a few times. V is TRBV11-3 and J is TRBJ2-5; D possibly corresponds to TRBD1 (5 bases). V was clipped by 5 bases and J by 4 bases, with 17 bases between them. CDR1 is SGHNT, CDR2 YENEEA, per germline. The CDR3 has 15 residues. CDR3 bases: TGTGCCAGCAGCCCCCGAGGCACCCAGGGAGAGACCCAGTACTTC. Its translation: CASSPRGTQGETQYF.

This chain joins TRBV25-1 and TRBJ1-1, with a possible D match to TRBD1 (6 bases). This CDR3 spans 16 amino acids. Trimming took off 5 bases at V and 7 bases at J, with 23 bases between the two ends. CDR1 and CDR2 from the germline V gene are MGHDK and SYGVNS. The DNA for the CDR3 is TGTGCCAGCAGTCCAGACAGGTACGGACTGACGGGTGAAGCTTTCTTT. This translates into CASSPDRYGLTGEAFF.

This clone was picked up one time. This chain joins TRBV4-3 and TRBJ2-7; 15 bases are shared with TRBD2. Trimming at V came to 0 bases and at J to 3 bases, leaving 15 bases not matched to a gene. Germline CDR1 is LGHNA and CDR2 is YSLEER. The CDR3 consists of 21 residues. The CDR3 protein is CASSQDLTKGTSGRHRYEQYF. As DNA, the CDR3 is TGCGCCAGCAGCCAAGACTTGACTAAGGGGACTAGCGGGAGGCACCGCTACGAGCAGTACTTC.

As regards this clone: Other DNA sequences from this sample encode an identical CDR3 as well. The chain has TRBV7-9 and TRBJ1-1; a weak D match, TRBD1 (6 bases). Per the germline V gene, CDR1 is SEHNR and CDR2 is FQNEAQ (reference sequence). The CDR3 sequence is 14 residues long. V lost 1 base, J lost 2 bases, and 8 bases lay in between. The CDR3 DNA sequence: TGTGCCAGCAGCTTAGGGACAGCTAACACTGAAGCTTTCTTT. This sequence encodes CASSLGTANTEAFF.

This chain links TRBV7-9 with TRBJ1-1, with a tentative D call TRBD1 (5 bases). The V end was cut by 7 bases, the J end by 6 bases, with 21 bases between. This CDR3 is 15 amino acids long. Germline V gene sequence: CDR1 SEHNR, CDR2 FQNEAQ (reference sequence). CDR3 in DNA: TGTGCCAGCACCGGTATTTGGGGCCGCGAGGCTGAAGCTTTCTTT. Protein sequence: CASTGIWGREAEAFF.

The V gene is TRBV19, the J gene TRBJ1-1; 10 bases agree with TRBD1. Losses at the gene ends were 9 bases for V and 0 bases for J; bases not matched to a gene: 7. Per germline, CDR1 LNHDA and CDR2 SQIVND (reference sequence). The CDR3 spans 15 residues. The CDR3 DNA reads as TGTGCCAGCCAATACGGGACAGGGGTGAACACTGAAGCTTTCTTT. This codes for CASQYGTGVNTEAFF.

In nucleotides, the CDR3 is TGTGCCAGCAGCGTAACGGGACAGGGGGGTTACGAGCAGTACGTC. Amino acids: CASSVTGQGGYEQYV. The genes are TRBV7-2 and TRBJ2-7, with 11 bases lining up with TRBD1. This CDR3 has 15 residues. Germline lookup yields CDR1 SGHTA and CDR2 FQGNSA. After removal of 5 bases from V and 4 bases from J, the junction contained 7 bases not matched to a gene.

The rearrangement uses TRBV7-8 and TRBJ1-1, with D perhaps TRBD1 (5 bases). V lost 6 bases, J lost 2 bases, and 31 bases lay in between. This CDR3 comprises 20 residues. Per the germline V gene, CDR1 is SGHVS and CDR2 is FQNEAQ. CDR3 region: CASSKSAPGMGIGLNTEAFF. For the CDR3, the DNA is TGTGCCAGCAGTAAGTCCGCTCCAGGGATGGGGATAGGTCTAAACACTGAAGCTTTCTTT.

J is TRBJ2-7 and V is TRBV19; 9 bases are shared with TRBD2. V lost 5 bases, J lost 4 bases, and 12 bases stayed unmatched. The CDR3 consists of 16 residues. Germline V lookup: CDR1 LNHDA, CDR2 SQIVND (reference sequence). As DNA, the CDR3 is TGTGCCAGTAGTTCAACCTCTAGCGGGATCTGGTACGAGCAGTACTTC. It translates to CASSSTSSGIWYEQYF.